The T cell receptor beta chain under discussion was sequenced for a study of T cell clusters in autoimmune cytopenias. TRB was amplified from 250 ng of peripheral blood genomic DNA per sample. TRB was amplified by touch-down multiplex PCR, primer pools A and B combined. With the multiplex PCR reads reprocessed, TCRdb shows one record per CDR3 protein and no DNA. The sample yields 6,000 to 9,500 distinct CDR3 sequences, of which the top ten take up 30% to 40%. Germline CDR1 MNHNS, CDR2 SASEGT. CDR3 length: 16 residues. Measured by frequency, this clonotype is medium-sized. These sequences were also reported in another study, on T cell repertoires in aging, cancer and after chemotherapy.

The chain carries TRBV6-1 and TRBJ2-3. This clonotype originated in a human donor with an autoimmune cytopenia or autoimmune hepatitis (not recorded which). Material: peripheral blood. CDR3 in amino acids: CASSEAVLSGPDTQYF.